This entry is about one T cell receptor beta chain. Its matching antigen is unknown. Trimming left V 1 base short and J 4 bases short, with 12 bases between. CDR3 length equals 15 residues. CDR1 and CDR2 (germline): SGHVS, FQNEAQ. It was with a sample-barcoded 5' primer and a J-beta primer mix that a second PCR of roughly 7 to 12 cycles was run. TCRdb re-called the 5' RACE reads with MiXCR, one entry per CDR3 protein. Here the sample spans 1,100,000 or so distinct CDR3 sequences, roughly 45% being singletons. These data belong to a study of blood T cells in healthy people across ages. Findings and caveats of the study: Donors of long life had a larger count of naive CD4+ cells and greater diversity than aged donors.

The source is a woman aged 55-69 years in good health. J is TRBJ2-3 and V is TRBV7-8; D unresolved. Material for sequencing was blood. The DNA for the CDR3 is TGTGCCAGCAGCTTAGGCCTGGCGGCAGCAGATACGCAGTATTTT. Its translation is CASSLGLAAADTQYF.